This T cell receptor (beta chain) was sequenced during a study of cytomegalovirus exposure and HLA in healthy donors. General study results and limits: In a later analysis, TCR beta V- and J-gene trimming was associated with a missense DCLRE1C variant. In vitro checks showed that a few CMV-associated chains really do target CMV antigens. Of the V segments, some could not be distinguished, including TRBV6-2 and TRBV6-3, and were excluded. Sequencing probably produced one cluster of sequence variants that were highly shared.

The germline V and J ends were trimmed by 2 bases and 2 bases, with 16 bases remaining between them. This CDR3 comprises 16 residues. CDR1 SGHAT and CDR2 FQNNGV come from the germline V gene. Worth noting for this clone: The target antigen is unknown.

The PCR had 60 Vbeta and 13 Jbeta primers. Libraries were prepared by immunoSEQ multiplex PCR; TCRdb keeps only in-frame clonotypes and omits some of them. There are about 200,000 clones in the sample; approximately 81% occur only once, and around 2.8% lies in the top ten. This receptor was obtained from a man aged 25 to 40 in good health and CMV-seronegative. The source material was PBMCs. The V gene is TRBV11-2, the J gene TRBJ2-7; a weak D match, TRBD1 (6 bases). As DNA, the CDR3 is TGTGCCAGCAGCTTAAGAGGGGCAGGGGTCCCCTACGAGCAGTACTTC. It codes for CASSLRGAGVPYEQYF.